A selection of T cell receptor beta chains follows, all from one sample in a study of T cell responses to AZD1222 COVID-19 vaccine. Data came from immunoSEQ multiplex PCR; TCRdb stores just in-frame clones and leaves some out. Of over 70,000 clones in the sample, around 85% were seen once. Sequencing was performed on peripheral blood, taken on day 0 of AZD1222 vaccination. The source is an adult in good health. The CDR3 runs from the conserved cysteine through the conserved F or W. The order of the fields is clone size, D gene, J gene, V gene, CDR3 protein, CDR3 DNA. D genes are given only for firm matches. Expanded clones get a size class; other rows say once, few or many, or leave the size out.

clone_size: few; d_call: .; j_call: TRBJ1-3; v_call: TRBV7-6; cdr3_aa: CASSLAAGPSGNTIYF; cdr3_nt: TGTGCCAGCAGCTTAGCGGCTGGCCCCTCGGGAAACACCATATATTTT
clone_size: many; d_call: .; j_call: TRBJ2-3; v_call: TRBV7-3; cdr3_aa: CASSLTQTRGTDTQYF; cdr3_nt: TGTGCCAGCAGCTTAACCCAGACGAGGGGCACAGATACGCAGTATTTT
clone_size: .; d_call: .; j_call: TRBJ2-7; v_call: TRBV7-8; cdr3_aa: CASSTTGVYEQYF; cdr3_nt: TGTGCCAGCAGCACGACAGGAGTCTACGAGCAGTACTTC
clone_size: .; d_call: .; j_call: TRBJ2-5; v_call: TRBV7-8; cdr3_aa: CASSQGRRETQYF; cdr3_nt: TGTGCCAGCAGCCAAGGGAGGCGAGAGACCCAGTACTTC
clone_size: .; d_call: .; j_call: TRBJ1-2; v_call: TRBV5-1; cdr3_aa: CARRSSGNYGYTF; cdr3_nt: TGCGCCAGGAGATCGTCGGGAAACTATGGCTACACCTTC
clone_size: .; d_call: TRBD2; j_call: TRBJ2-7; v_call: TRBV27; cdr3_aa: CASRNLAGGYEQYF; cdr3_nt: TGTGCCAGCAGGAATCTAGCGGGAGGGTACGAGCAGTACTTC
clone_size: .; d_call: .; j_call: TRBJ1-4; v_call: TRBV5-1; cdr3_aa: CASSLVPAPTNEKLFF; cdr3_nt: TGCGCCAGCAGCTTGGTCCCGGCGCCAACTAATGAAAAACTGTTTTTT
clone_size: .; d_call: TRBD1; j_call: TRBJ1-3; v_call: TRBV30; cdr3_aa: CAWWQGGNTIYF; cdr3_nt: TGTGCCTGGTGGCAGGGGGGGAACACCATATATTTT
clone_size: .; d_call: .; j_call: TRBJ1-1; v_call: TRBV6-4; cdr3_aa: CASSPFFGTEAFF; cdr3_nt: TGTGCCAGCAGCCCGTTCTTTGGAACTGAAGCTTTCTTT
clone_size: .; d_call: .; j_call: TRBJ1-2; v_call: TRBV27; cdr3_aa: CASSKERNLANYGYTF; cdr3_nt: TGTGCCAGCAGTAAGGAGAGGAATCTAGCTAACTATGGCTACACCTTC